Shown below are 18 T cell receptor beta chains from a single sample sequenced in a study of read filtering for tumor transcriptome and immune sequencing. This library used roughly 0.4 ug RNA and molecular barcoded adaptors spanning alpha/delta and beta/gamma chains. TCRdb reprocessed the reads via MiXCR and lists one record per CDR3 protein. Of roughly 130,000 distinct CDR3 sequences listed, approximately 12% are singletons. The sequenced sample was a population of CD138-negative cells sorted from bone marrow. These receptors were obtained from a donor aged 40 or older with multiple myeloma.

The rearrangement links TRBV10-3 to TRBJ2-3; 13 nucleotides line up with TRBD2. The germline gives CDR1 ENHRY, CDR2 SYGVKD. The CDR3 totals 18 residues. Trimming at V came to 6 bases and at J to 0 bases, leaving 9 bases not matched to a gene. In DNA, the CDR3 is TGTGCCATCAGCTCTACTAGCGGGAGGGTCCCTAGCACAGATACGCAGTATTTT. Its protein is CAISSTSGRVPSTDTQYF.

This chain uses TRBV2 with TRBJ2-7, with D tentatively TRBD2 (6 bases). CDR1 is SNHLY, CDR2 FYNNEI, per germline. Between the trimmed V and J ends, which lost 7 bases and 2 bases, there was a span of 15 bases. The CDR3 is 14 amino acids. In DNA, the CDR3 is TGTGCCAGCATGCTGGGACTTCCGCCCTACGAGCAGTACTTC. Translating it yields CASMLGLPPYEQYF.

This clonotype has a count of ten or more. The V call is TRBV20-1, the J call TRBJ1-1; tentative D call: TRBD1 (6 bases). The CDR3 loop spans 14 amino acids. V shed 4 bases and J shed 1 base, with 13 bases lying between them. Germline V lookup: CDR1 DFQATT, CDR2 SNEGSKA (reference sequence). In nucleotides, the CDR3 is TGCAGTGCTAAGCCGGGACACCCGAACACTGAAGCTTTCTTT. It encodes CSAKPGHPNTEAFF.

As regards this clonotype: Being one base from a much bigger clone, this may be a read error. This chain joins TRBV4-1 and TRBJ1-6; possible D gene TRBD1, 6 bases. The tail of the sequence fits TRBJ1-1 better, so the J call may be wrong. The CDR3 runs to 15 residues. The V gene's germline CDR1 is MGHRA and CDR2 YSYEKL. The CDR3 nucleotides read TGCGCCAGCAGCCAGTACCGGAACAGGGACACTGAAGCTTTCTTT. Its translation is CASSQYRNRDTEAFF.

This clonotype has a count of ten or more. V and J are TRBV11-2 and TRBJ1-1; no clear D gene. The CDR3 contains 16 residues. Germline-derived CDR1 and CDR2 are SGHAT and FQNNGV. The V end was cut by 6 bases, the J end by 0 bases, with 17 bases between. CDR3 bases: TGTGCCAGCAGTCCCGGCGACTCTAGTATGAACACTGAAGCTTTCTTT. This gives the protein CASSPGDSSMNTEAFF. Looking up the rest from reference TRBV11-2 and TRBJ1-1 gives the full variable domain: EAGVAQSPRYKIIEKRQSVAFWCNPISGHATLYWYQQILGQGPKLLIQFQNNGVVDDSQLPKDRFSAERLKGVDSTLKIQPAKLEDSAVYLCASSPGDSSMNTEAFFGQGTRLTVV.

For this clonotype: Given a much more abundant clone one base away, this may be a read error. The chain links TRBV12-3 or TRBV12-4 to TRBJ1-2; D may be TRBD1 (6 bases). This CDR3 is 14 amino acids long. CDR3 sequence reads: CASGFGAGTYGYTF. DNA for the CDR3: TGTGCCAGCGGTTTCGGCGCAGGGACATATGGCTACACCTTC.

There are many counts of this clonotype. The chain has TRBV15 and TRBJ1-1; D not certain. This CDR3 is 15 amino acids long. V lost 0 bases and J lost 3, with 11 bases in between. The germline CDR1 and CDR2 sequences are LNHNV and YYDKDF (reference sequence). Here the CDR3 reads CATSRDQSRDTEAFF. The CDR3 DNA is TGTGCCACCAGCAGAGATCAGAGTAGGGACACTGAAGCTTTCTTT. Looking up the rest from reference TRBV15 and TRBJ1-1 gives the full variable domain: DAMVIQNPRYQVTQFGKPVTLSCSQTLNHNVMYWYQQKSSQAPKLLFHYYDKDFNNEADTPDNFQSRRPNTSFCFLDIRSPGLGDTAMYLCATSRDQSRDTEAFFGQGTRLTVV.

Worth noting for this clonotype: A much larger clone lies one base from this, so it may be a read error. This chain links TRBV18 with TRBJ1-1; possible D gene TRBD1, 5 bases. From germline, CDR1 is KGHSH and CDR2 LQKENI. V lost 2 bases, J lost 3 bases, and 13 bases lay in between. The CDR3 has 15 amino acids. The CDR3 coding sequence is TGTGCCAGCTCACCAGGCCAGGGTAAGTACACTGAAGCTTTCTTT. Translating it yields CASSPGQGKYTEAFF. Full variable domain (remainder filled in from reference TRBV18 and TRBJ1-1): NAGVMQNPRHLVRRRGQEARLRCSPMKGHSHVYWYRQLPEEGLKFMVYLQKENIIDESGMPKERFSAEFPKEGPSILRIQQVVRGDSAAYFCASSPGQGKYTEAFFGQGTRLTVV.

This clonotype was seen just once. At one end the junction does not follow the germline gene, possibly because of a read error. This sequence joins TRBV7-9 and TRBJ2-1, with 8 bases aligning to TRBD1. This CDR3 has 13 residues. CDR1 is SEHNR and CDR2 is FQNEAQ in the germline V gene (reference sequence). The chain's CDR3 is CASISRGPDEQSF. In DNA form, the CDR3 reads TGTGCCAGCATCTCCAGGGGGCCGGATGAGCAGTCCTTC.

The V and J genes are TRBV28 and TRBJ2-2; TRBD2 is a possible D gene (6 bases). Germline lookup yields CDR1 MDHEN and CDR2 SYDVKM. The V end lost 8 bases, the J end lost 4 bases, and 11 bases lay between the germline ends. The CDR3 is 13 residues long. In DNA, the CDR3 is TGTGCCAGCCGTGGGGGAGGCACCGGGGAGCTGTTTTTT. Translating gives CASRGGGTGELFF.

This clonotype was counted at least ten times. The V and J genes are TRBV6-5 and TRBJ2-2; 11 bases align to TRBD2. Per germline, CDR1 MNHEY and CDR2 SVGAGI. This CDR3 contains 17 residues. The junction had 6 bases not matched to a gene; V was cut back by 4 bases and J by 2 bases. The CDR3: CASSSPGLADNTGELFF. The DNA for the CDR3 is TGTGCCAGCAGTTCCCCGGGACTAGCGGACAACACCGGGGAGCTGTTTTTT.

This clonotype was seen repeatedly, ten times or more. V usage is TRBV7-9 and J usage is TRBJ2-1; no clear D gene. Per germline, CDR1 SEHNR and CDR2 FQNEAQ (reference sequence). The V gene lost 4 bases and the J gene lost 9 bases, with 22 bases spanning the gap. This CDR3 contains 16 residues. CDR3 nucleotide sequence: TGTGCCAGCAGCTCCCCGCCCAGGCACATGCTCCTTGAGCAGTTCTTC. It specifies CASSSPPRHMLLEQFF.

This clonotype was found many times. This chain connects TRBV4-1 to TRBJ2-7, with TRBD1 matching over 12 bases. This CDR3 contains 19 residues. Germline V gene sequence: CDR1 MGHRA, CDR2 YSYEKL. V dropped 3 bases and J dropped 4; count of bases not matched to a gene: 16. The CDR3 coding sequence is TGCGCCAGCAGCCAGCAACTTCCCTCCGGGACAGGGGGCGATTACGAGCAGTACTTC. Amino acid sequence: CASSQQLPSGTGGDYEQYF.

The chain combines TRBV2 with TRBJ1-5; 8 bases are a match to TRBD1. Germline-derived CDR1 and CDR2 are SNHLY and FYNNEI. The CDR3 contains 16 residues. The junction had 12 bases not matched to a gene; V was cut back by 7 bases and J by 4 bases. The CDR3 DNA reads TGTGCCAGCACCCTCGACAGGGGAGTACGAAATCAGCCCCAGCATTTT. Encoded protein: CASTLDRGVRNQPQHF.

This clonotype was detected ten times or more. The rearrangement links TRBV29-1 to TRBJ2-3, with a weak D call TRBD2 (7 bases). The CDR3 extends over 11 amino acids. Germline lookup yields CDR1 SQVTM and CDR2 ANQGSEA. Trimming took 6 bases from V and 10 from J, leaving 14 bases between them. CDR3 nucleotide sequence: TGCAGCGTCTCCGGGGGGCTAGCGCAGTATTTT. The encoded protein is CSVSGGLAQYF.

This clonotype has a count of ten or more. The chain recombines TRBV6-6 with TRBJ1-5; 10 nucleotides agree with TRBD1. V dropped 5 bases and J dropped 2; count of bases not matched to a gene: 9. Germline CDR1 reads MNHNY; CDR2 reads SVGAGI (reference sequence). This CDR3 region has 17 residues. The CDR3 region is CASSGRDRGGGNQPQHF. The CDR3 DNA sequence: TGTGCCAGCAGTGGCCGGGACAGGGGTGGCGGCAATCAGCCCCAGCATTTT.

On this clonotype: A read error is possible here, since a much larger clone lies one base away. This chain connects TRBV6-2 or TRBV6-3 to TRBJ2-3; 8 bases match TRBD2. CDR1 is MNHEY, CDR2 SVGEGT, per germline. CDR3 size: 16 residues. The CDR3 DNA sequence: TGTGCCAGCAGTTTGCCTAGCGGGTTTAGCACAGATACGCGGTATTTT. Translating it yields CASSLPSGFSTDTRYF.

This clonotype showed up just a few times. CDR3 loop: CASSPHPAEQYF. For the CDR3, the DNA is TGCGCCAGCAGCCCCCACCCGGCGGAGCAGTACTTC. The chain couples TRBV5-1 to TRBJ2-7, with no clear D. The germline V gene has CDR1 SGHRS and CDR2 YFSETQ. Between the trimmed V and J ends, which lost 4 bases and 7 bases, there was a span of 12 bases. The CDR3 loop spans 12 amino acids.